Following are 2 T cell receptor beta chains from one sample sequenced in a study of T cell repertoires in cytomegalovirus infection. TCRdb re-derived calls from the reads in MiXCR, one entry per CDR3 protein. The sample gives 450,000 to 550,000 distinct CDR3 sequences, 16% of which show up once; 24% is in the top ten. The sample taken for sequencing was CD8+ T cells from PBMCs. These receptors were obtained from a human donor in good health (CMV status not recorded). Some clones in this sample may be carry-over from other donors' samples.

V gene TRBV2 combines with J gene TRBJ2-7, with D possibly TRBD2 on 6 matching bases. The CDR3 is 15 amino acids. V gave up 1 base and J gave up 2 bases, with 12 bases separating them. Germline assignment: CDR1 SNHLY and CDR2 FYNNEI. CDR3 in amino acids: CASSEDLASTYEQYF. The CDR3 DNA follows: TGTGCCAGCAGTGAAGATCTAGCGTCAACCTACGAGCAGTACTTC.

CDR3 loop: CASSRAAPKARTGELFF. The CDR3 region has the DNA TGTGCCAGCAGTCGAGCCGCCCCTAAGGCAAGGACCGGGGAGCTGTTTTTT. The rearrangement uses TRBV27 and TRBJ2-2; D is unresolved. Trimming removed 5 bases from V and 5 bases from J, with 21 bases in between. The V gene's germline CDR1 is MNHEY and CDR2 SMNVEV (reference sequence). This CDR3 is 17 amino acids long.